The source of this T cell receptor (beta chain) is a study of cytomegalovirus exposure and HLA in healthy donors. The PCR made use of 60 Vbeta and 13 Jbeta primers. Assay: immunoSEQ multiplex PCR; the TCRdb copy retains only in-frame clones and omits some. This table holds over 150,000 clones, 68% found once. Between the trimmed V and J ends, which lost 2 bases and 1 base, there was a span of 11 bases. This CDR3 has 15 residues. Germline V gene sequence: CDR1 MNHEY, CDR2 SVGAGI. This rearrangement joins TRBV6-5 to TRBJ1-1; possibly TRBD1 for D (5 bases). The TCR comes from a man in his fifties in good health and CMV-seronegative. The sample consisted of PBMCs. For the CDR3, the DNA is TGTGCCAGCAGTTACGGGGGGAGCAGGAACACTGAAGCTTTCTTT. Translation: CASSYGGSRNTEAFF.